A selection of T cell receptor beta chains follows, all from one sample in a study of low-dose radiotherapy and immunotherapy resistance in tumors. A single record per CDR3 protein comes from TCRdb applying MiXCR to the reads. The data hold tens of thousands of distinct CDR3 sequences, with under 25% observed a single time. Sequencing was performed on PBMCs, taken after low-dose radiotherapy plus immunotherapy. The receptors derive from a female donor with ovarian cancer. Each CDR3 is given with its conserved first and last residue. D genes are given only for firm matches. Only part of the rows carry a size: once, few, many, or a class if the clone is expanded.

cdr3_nt | cdr3_aa | j_call | clone_size | d_call | v_call | cdr3_length
TGTGCCAGCAGCACTGGACTAGCGGGGAGGAATGAGCAGTTCTTC | CASSTGLAGRNEQFF | TRBJ2-1 | few | TRBD2 | TRBV7-9 | 15
TGTGCCGTACAGGGGGCGAAATTGAACTATGGCTACACCTTC | CAVQGAKLNYGYTF | TRBJ1-2 | many | TRBD1 | TRBV10-3 | 14
TGTGCCAGCGGCCTGGGCGGGCGCTATAATTCACCCCTCCACTTT | CASGLGGRYNSPLHF | TRBJ1-6 | many | NA | TRBV28 | 15
TGCAGTGCTAGAGATTGGGAGCGGGTGGCTAGCACAGATACGCAGTATTTT | CSARDWERVASTDTQYF | TRBJ2-3 | many | NA | TRBV20-1 | 17
TGCGCCAGCAGCAGTTTCCGCCAAGAGACCCAGTACTTC | CASSSFRQETQYF | TRBJ2-5 | many | NA | TRBV5-1 | 13
TGCGCCAGCAGCTACGGACAGGGAAGGGGGGCCTACAATGAGCAGTTCTTC | CASSYGQGRGAYNEQFF | TRBJ2-1 | NA | TRBD1 | TRBV5-1 | 17
TGTGCCATCAGGAGAGACAGGGGTTCTGGAAACACCATATATTTT | CAIRRDRGSGNTIYF | TRBJ1-3 | many | TRBD1 | TRBV10-3 | 15
TGTGCCTGGCGCCGCGCGGGGGGGCAGGGCCGCACAGATACGCAGTATTTT | CAWRRAGGQGRTDTQYF | TRBJ2-3 | few | TRBD2 | TRBV30 | 17
TGCAGTGCCGGAATCGTGAGGAGTACCCACAATGAGCAGTTCTTC | CSAGIVRSTHNEQFF | TRBJ2-1 | many | NA | TRBV20-1 | 15
TGTGCCAGCTCATTGGGACAGGGGATTACTGAAGCTTTCTTT | CASSLGQGITEAFF | TRBJ1-1 | many | TRBD1 | TRBV18 | 14
TGTGCCAGCTCCCCAGGGGGCACTCCAGAGACCCAGTACTTC | CASSPGGTPETQYF | TRBJ2-5 | many | TRBD1 | TRBV19 | 14
TGTGCCAGCAGCTTAGAACCCGTACATGACACGTTTCTCTACGAGCAGTACTTC | CASSLEPVHDTFLYEQYF | TRBJ2-7 | many | NA | TRBV7-6 | 18
TGTGCCAGCAGCTTGAGGGATAACTATGGCTACACCTTC | CASSLRDNYGYTF | TRBJ1-2 | many | NA | TRBV5-4 | 13
TGTGCCAGCAGCCAAGGACAGGGGGGCGAGCAGTACTTC | CASSQGQGGEQYF | TRBJ2-7 | many | TRBD1 | TRBV3-1 | 13
TGTGCCAGCAGCTTGTATATTCGCAATCAGCCCCAGCATTTT | CASSLYIRNQPQHF | TRBJ1-5 | NA | NA | TRBV5-6 | 14
TGTGCCAGCAGTGGAGGTCCCACCGGGGAGCTGTTTTTT | CASSGGPTGELFF | TRBJ2-2 | NA | NA | TRBV28 | 13
TGTGCCAGCAGTGAGGCGGGGTGGTCTGAAGCTTTCTTT | CASSEAGWSEAFF | TRBJ1-1 | many | NA | TRBV25-1 | 13
TGTGCCAGCAGACGTCCGAGGGGTGAGCAGTTCTTC | CASRRPRGEQFF | TRBJ2-1 | many | NA | TRBV12-3/TRBV12-4 | 12
TGTGCCAGCCTGGGACCCCGTGTCGAGACCCAGTACTTC | CASLGPRVETQYF | TRBJ2-5 | many | NA | TRBV28 | 13
TGTGCCAGCAGCCGGGGGGAAGGGGCAGAGACCCAGTACTTC | CASSRGEGAETQYF | TRBJ2-5 | NA | TRBD2 | TRBV5-5 | 14
TGCAGCGTTGAAAGGCGGGAGACCTACAATGAGCAGTTCTTC | CSVERRETYNEQFF | TRBJ2-1 | many | TRBD2 | TRBV29-1 | 14
TGTGCCAGTAGTAAAGCGGACCGGCCTTATAATTCACCCCTCCACTTT | CASSKADRPYNSPLHF | TRBJ1-6 | many | NA | TRBV19 | 16
TGTGCCAGCAGCTTGTCGCCCCAGGCGGAAGAGACCCAGTACTTC | CASSLSPQAEETQYF | TRBJ2-5 | NA | NA | TRBV5-4 | 15
TGTGCCAGCAGCAGCCCCGCGCGAAACACCGGGGAGCTGTTTTTT | CASSSPARNTGELFF | TRBJ2-2 | many | NA | TRBV7-3 | 15
NA | CACSVEGAGTVSTQYF | TRBJ2-3 | NA | NA | TRBV9 | 16
TGTGCCAGCAGTTACAGTGGTTTCGAGTCGGGGACCTACAATGAGCAGTTCTTC | CASSYSGFESGTYNEQFF | TRBJ2-1 | many | NA | TRBV6-2/TRBV6-3 | 18
TGTGCCAGCAGCTTGGGGGGTGTCGACTATGGCTACACCTTC | CASSLGGVDYGYTF | TRBJ1-2 | many | NA | TRBV7-2 | 14
TGCGCCAGCAGACCCTCCTCCGGGACCGGTCATTCACCCCTCCACTTT | CASRPSSGTGHSPLHF | TRBJ1-6 | few | NA | TRBV5-1 | 16
TGTGCCAGCTCCCGAGGACTAGCGCCCTACGAGCAGTACTTC | CASSRGLAPYEQYF | TRBJ2-7 | NA | TRBD2 | TRBV7-2 | 14
TGTGCCAGTATCGCTACCGGACAGGGCGGCACCGGGGAGCTGTTTTTT | CASIATGQGGTGELFF | TRBJ2-2 | many | TRBD1 | TRBV19 | 16
TGCGCCAGCAGATTCGAGGTGGGGGTGAACACTGAAGCTTTCTTT | CASRFEVGVNTEAFF | TRBJ1-1 | NA | NA | TRBV5-1 | 15
TGCGCCAGCGGGGAGGGCACAGATACGCAGTATTTT | CASGEGTDTQYF | TRBJ2-3 | NA | NA | TRBV5-1 | 12
TGTGCCAGCAGCCAAGAGGGTACCCAGCGGGGTGGGACCCAGTACTTC | CASSQEGTQRGGTQYF | TRBJ2-5 | many | TRBD2 | TRBV3-1 | 16
TGTGCCAGCAGCGTAGCCGGGACGCGAGGGCCCCAAGAGACCCAGTACTTC | CASSVAGTRGPQETQYF | TRBJ2-5 | NA | NA | TRBV9 | 17
TGCGCCAGCAGCCTCTCGGGGGATATAGGTTCAACCCAGCATTTT | CASSLSGDIGSTQHF | TRBJ1-5 | NA | NA | TRBV5-1 | 15
TGTGCCAGCACGCAGGGCTATAACGGCTACACCTTC | CASTQGYNGYTF | TRBJ1-2 | NA | NA | TRBV6-6 | 12
TGTGCCAGCAGCTTGGGACTAGCGGGGACCAGGTCGGGAAGCACAGATACGCAGTATTTT | CASSLGLAGTRSGSTDTQYF | TRBJ2-3 | many | TRBD2 | TRBV7-9 | 20